This T cell receptor beta chain was captured in a study of shared clonotypes between healthy human individuals. Study observations and caveats: A handful of donors had around 5.5% of their naive CD4 clonotypes in common.

Notes on this clone: What it recognizes is unknown.

Splitting the CD4+ cells yielded a CD45RA+ naive subset and a CD45RA-negative memory subset. TCRdb keeps only in-frame clones here, not all; method: immunoSEQ multiplex PCR. The sample consists of 1,400,000 or so clones, less than 99% of them appearing once. V gave up 4 bases and J gave up 1 base, with 15 bases separating them. Per the germline V gene, CDR1 is SGHRS and CDR2 is YFSETQ. This CDR3 spans 15 amino acids. The gene calls are TRBV5-1 and TRBJ2-7, with a possible D match to TRBD1 (7 bases). The clonotype comes from a young man in good health. The material sequenced was naive CD4+ T cells sorted from blood. The subset is: CD45RA+ positively selected. Here the CDR3 DNA reads TGCGCCAGCAGCCGCGAGACAGGGAGGTCCTACGAGCAGTACTTC. Protein product: CASSRETGRSYEQYF.